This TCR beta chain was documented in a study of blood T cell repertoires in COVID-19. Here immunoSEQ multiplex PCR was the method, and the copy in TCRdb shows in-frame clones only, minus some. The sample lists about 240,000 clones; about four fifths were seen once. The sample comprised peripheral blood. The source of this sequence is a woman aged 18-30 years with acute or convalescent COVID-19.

This chain's CDR3 is CASSHGRDSPDPYNEQFF. The CDR3 DNA reads as TGCGCCAGCAGCCATGGCCGGGACTCGCCGGACCCCTACAATGAGCAGTTCTTC. This sequence joins TRBV4-1 and TRBJ2-1, with D maybe TRBD2 (6 bases). The V gene's germline CDR1 is MGHRA and CDR2 YSYEKL. This CDR3 contains 18 residues. V lost 3 bases, J lost 2 bases, and 20 bases lay in between.